What follows describes a single TCR beta chain. Its antigen is currently unknown. Method: immunoSEQ multiplex PCR; TCRdb's copy keeps in-frame clones and lacks some. The sample consists of under 150,000 clones, roughly 91% of them appearing once. The sample belongs to a study of T cell responses to AZD1222 COVID-19 vaccine. Study details: Both about-4-week and about-12-week second-dose recipients were combined.

The CDR3 is made up of 14 amino acids. V lost 4 bases, J lost 4 bases, and 2 bases stayed unmatched. Germline CDR1 and CDR2: SGHVS and FQNEAQ. Whole-study findings and limits: Regions left unmutated in variants are reportedly the target of nearly half of spike-specific TCRs. The study identified only a handful of AZD1222 recipients as seropositive at baseline. The study found Spike-specific TCR breadth and depth rose after two AZD1222 doses.

This clonotype was obtained from an adult in good health. This specimen was peripheral blood, taken on day 0 of AZD1222 vaccination. The rearrangement joins TRBV7-8 to TRBJ2-7; 12 bases match TRBD2. The CDR3 DNA follows: TGTGCCAGCAGCTGGCTAGCGGGAGGGTACGAGCAGTACTTC. This gives the protein CASSWLAGGYEQYF.